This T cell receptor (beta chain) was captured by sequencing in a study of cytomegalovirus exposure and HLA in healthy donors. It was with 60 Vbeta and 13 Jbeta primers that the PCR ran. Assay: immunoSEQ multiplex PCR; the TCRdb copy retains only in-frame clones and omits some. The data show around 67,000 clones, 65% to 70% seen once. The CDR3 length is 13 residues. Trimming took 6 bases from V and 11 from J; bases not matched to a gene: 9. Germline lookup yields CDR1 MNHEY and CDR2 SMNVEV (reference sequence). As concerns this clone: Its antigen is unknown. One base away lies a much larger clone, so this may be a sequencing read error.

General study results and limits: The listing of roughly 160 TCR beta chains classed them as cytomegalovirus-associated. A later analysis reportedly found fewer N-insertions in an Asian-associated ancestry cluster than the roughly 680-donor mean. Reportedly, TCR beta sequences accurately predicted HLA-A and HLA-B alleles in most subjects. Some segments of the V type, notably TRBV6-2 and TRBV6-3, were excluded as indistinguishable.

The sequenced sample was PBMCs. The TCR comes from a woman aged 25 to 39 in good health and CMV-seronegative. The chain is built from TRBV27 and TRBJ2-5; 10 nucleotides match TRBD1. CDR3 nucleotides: TGTGCCAGCAGCTTAGGACAGGGGGGAGAGCAGTACTTC. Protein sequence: CASSLGQGGEQYF.